Included here is one T cell receptor beta chain sequence, with context. The data stem from a study of blood T cell repertoires in COVID-19. Study background: For recovered donors of Cohort 3, there were two negative PCRs, clearance, or symptom resolution. The United States, Italy and Spain supplied acute and convalescent COVID-19 samples.

V was trimmed by 3 bases and J by 6 bases, leaving 6 bases between them. Germline CDR1 LNHNV, CDR2 YYDKDF (reference sequence). This CDR3 region has 12 residues. Per the original methods: Reference gene primer amplification gave nucleated cell count estimates. Only in-frame clones appear in the TCRdb table, and some are missing; sequencing was by immunoSEQ multiplex PCR. V and J calls plus clone size are reproduced from that table; the DNA served to infer D and trimming. The table lists roughly 200,000 clones, more than 75% of them singletons. Sequencing input: PBMCs or T cells enriched from blood (not recorded which). The chain couples TRBV15 to TRBJ1-5; D is unresolved. The clonotype was recovered from a young man in a cohort exposed to, infected with or recovered from COVID-19 (not recorded which). CDR3 sequence: CATSRRGQPQHF. DNA of the CDR3: TGTGCCACCAGCAGGCGGGGTCAGCCCCAGCATTTT.